This T cell receptor (beta chain) was captured by sequencing in a study of cytomegalovirus exposure and HLA in healthy donors (dated by TCRdb to 2016 to 2017). About the investigation overall: In an earlier analysis of about 560 of the donors, about 260 Gb of sequence data and 95 million to 130 million unique TCR beta sequences from about 180 million T cells were reported. Around 300 gigabases of sequencing data and 78 million or so unique TCR sequences were included in an early release covering several hundred HLA-typed donors. Among the approximately 430 genotyped donors, around 81% belonged to the genetic ancestry cluster associated with self-reported Caucasian donors. The aim of the study was to test whether cataloging public T cell receptors could identify signatures of past pathogen exposure. The study used immunosequencing to profile the T cell repertoires of 666 subjects and linked those repertoires to cytomegalovirus serostatus. In addition to the first cohort of several hundred subjects, a separate validation cohort of about 120 different subjects was used. The study combined high-throughput TCR immunosequencing, statistical association of individual TCRs with disease status, and machine learning to predict cytomegalovirus infection status. To study patterns of TCR occurrence, a later analysis re-analyzed previously published TCR beta repertoires from 600 to 750 donors and added high-resolution HLA genotyping. The later analysis used no new phenotypic data to find candidate immune exposures, relying instead on TCR beta sequences and their occurrence across donors. In an earlier analysis of a few hundred of the donors, high-throughput TCR beta sequencing was used to judge whether each TCR beta V gene segment behaved as functional or pseudogenic. Donor age, sex, ethnicity and CMV serostatus were compiled alongside the repertoire data. A later genetic analysis used genome-wide SNP genotypes for about 60% of the roughly 700 donors, treating that subset as a discovery cohort. All discovery cohort repertoires had been generated using a single sequencing platform. HLA typing included class I and class II loci at four-digit resolution. Typing coverage varied by locus: about 629-630 donors for A, B, C, DRB1 and DQB1; around 560 for DQA1; around 570 for DPA1; roughly 450 for DPB1. Five DR-DQ haplotypes were handled as single units for association and clustering because linkage in the cohort was strong. Among 398 genotyped donors of the cohort, an average of 235,054 unique TCR beta nucleotide sequences were sequenced per donor, about a sixth of them non-productive. What the work shows at the level of the full study, not this receptor alone: An earlier analysis of 587 of the donors showed that most TCR beta V segments appeared in productive rearrangements either about 90% or about 30% of the time, which broadly matched IMGT annotations. An association between a missense DCLRE1C variant and V-gene and J-gene trimming of TCR beta chains was found in a later genetic analysis and replicated in an independent cohort. A further reported finding was that TCR beta sequences accurately predicted the HLA-A and HLA-B alleles for most subjects in the first cohort. In this cohort, only TCR beta chains were sequenced, and detectable features were limited by the absence of alpha or paired-chain data. The 87-base-pair reads could not distinguish some IMGT-functional V segments, including TRBV6-2 and TRBV6-3, so those segments were excluded. Because HLA typing was missing for some donors at each locus, association tests included only the typed subset. The authors suggested that the approach could potentially be extended to other disease states and immunological phenotypes. The only immune exposure information available for the cohort was CMV serostatus. A later genetic analysis reported fewer N-insertions in productive TCRs among donors in an Asian-associated ancestry cluster than the 666-donor mean. Compared with equally common non-associated chains, HLA-associated TCR beta chains in a later analysis were more clonally expanded and had lower generation probabilities. Assigning TCR associations to individual alleles was difficult when HLA alleles, especially DR and DQ, strongly co-occurred. The study gave a list of about 150 TCR beta chains associated with cytomegalovirus. A later analysis found that most CMV-associated TCR beta chains appeared HLA-restricted, with HLA associations seemingly driven largely by CMV exposure. Sequencing depth was assumed to be roughly uniform across donors in the presence/absence analyses, though that assumption may not hold. Three of the identified cytomegalovirus-associated TCR beta chains were confirmed in vitro to be specific for cytomegalovirus antigens. Correlated functional status among segregating V segments might be attributable to linkage disequilibrium, but an unknown experimental factor could not be ruled out. A cluster of highly shared sequence variants was judged likely to represent a technical artifact of the sequencing pipeline. Cytomegalovirus status was reported to be diagnosed by the classifier with high specificity and sensitivity in both the original and validation cohorts. The earlier analysis of 587 of the donors excluded some 15 rarely observed V segments, including chromosome 9 orphons, because counts were too low. A later analysis reported that several top co-occurrence clusters appeared linked to parvovirus B19, influenza, CMV and Epstein-Barr virus. Across donors, most TCR sequences were observed very rarely, whereas some public TCRs were present in many individuals. In a later analysis, the rate of TCR association differed among HLA loci, with DRB1 alleles having the most associated TCRs and HLA-C alleles having the fewest. Specific HLA alleles were associated with 18,000 or so TCR beta sequences at a false discovery rate of 0.05 in a later analysis.

The library relied on the immunoSEQ multiplex PCR assay. The multiplex PCR relied on a mix of 60 forward primers for TCR Vbeta segments and 13 reverse primers for TCR Jbeta segments. Amplification of the CDR3 region of rearranged TCR beta genes was performed with a multiplex PCR assay on genomic DNA. The Illumina HiSeq System was used to sequence the amplified TCR beta libraries as 87-base-pair reads. The paper's processing steps were these. Across the roughly 600 repertoires, a later analysis counted roughly 84 million unique TCR beta chains, about 10 million of which were shared by at least two donors. A nearest-neighbor algorithm error-corrected the raw reads and collapsed the reads into unique sequences, merging closely related sequences to remove PCR and sequencing errors. V, D and J gene segments were assigned by aligning CDR3 sequences to IMGT reference sequences. For a sequence to be retained, a match of at least six nucleotides to both a V gene segment and a J gene segment was required. Rearrangements were classified as productive when the CDR3 lacked stop codons and remained in frame with V and J, and all other rearrangements were classified as non-productive. CDR3 was defined by IMGT convention, running from the second conserved V-encoded cysteine to the conserved J-encoded phenylalanine. Sequences without an unambiguous match to a single V gene segment were excluded from the earlier analysis of about 630 of the donors. An earlier analysis of a few hundred of the donors called V segments functional above 56.7% productive rearrangements and segregating when the between-donor standard deviation exceeded 5%. A statistical classification framework was built for diagnosing cytomegalovirus status from the catalog of TCR beta chain sequences. A later analysis assigned V and J genes by comparing TCR nucleotide sequences with IMGT/GENE-DB human TR gene sequences. Using the TCRdist pipeline, a later analysis assigned CDR3 sequences along with most-parsimonious VDJ recombination scenarios. A later analysis defined each TCR beta chain by its CDR3 amino acid sequence plus V-gene family, and excluded reads lacking a unique V-gene family. In a later analysis, 450 to 600 highly shared, low-generation-probability nucleotide sequences were removed to address suspected cross-contamination and a sequencing artifact. For each public chain, a later analysis derived a clonal expansion index from normalized ranks of inferred template counts within each repertoire. In a later analysis, generation probabilities were computed with a VDJ recombination model fitted to out-of-frame rearrangements, and the resulting probabilities were checked against IGoR. Hypergeometric tests were used in a later analysis to score TCR-TCR, TCR-HLA and TCR-CMV co-occurrence, with a repertoire-size bias correction applied to the TCR pairs. To estimate false discovery rates, a later analysis permuted the HLA or CMV assignments 20 times. In a later analysis, co-occurring TCRs were grouped using DBSCAN, and TCRdist sequence similarity was added for clustering within HLA-allele-positive subsets. Co-occurrence clustering excluded repertoires with fewer than 30,000 or more than 120,000 public chains, plus five with anomalous nucleotide sharing. The source is immuneACCESS, and TCRdb retained only in-frame sequences with V and J called. Part of the clones is not carried over; for the studies checked, unresolved V genes explain less than half of this, and the remainder is unexplained. Clone size and the V and J calls come from that table; the DNA yielded D and trimming. The sample table holds approximately 100,000 clones, of which 74% were seen once. Clones ranked in the top ten supply less than 3.5% of the sample.

From the cysteine up to the phenylalanine, the CDR3 has a length of 14 residues. The CDR3 DNA has 42 bases and is translated from base 1. Ends trimmed: V by 4 bases, J by 7 bases; bases unmatched to a gene: 7. Based on the germline V gene, the CDR1 and CDR2 sequences are SGHRS and YFSETQ. Details on this clone: What antigen it recognizes has not been identified. No much larger clonotype is one base removed from it; base qualities were not supplied.

The cohort was made up of hundreds of healthy bone marrow donors. At the time of sampling, all cohort members were nominally healthy, though unrecorded immune exposures were likely present. The donor was CMV seropositive and was included in the group of 290 or so seropositive cohort members. A peripheral blood sample was provided by each donor, and peripheral blood mononuclear cells were used for TCR beta sequencing. The Qiagen DNeasy Blood Extraction Kit was used to extract genomic DNA from the blood cell samples. The sample taken for sequencing was PBMCs. Here the chain combines TRBV5-1 and TRBJ2-7, and TRBD1 matches 11 of the central bases. The sequence derives from a man aged 45-65 years in good health and CMV-seropositive. The sequenced DNA: TGCGCCAGCAGCATAGGACAGGGGGCTATGGAGCAGTACTTC. This sequence encodes CASSIGQGAMEQYF.